This TCR beta chain was recorded in a study of shared clonotypes between healthy human individuals. Germline CDR1 is ENHRY and CDR2 is SYGVKD. The CDR3 runs to 15 residues. Trimming stripped 2 bases from V and 4 bases from J, with 14 bases between. Findings and limits, study-wide: Sequencing depth was predicted to influence how clonotypes are shared among donors. In general, naive subsets displayed greater estimated richness than memory subsets did.

To note about this clone: Its antigen is as yet unknown.

Execution of the assay was at deep level. Original handling: Sequence data from immunoSEQ were junction-only and lacked quality scores; consequently, filtering differed. The protocol was immunoSEQ multiplex PCR, while the TCRdb copy is restricted to in-frame clones and leaves out a portion. V and J calls and clone size are those listed in that table; D and trimming were worked out from the DNA. Of around 1.5 million clones in the sample, 95% to 99% are singletons; the top ten hold about 0.4%. The receptor was derived from a young man in good health. The chain links TRBV10-3 to TRBJ2-5; D gene uncertain. Sequenced: naive CD4+ T cells sorted from blood. Subset of the sample: CD45RA+ positively selected. CDR3 residues: CAISEGETPRETQYF. The CDR3 nucleotides read TGTGCCATCAGTGAGGGTGAGACCCCTAGAGAGACCCAGTACTTC.